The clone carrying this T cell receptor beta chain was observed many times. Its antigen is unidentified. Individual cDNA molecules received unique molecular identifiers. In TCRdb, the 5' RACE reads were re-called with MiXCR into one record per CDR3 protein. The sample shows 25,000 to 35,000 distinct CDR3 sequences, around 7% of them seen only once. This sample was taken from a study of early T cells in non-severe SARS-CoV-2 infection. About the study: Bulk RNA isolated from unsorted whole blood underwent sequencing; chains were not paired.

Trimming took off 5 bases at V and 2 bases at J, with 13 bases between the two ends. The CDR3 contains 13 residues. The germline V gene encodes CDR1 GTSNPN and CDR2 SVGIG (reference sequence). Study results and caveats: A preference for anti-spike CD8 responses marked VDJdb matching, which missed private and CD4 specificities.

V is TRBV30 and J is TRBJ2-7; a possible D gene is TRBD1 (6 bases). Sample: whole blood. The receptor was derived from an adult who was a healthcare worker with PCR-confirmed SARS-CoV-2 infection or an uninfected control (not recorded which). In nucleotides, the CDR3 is TGTGCCTGGGCAGGGGTCGTACCCTACGAGCAGTACTTC. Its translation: CAWAGVVPYEQYF.